These 15 T cell receptor beta chains originate from one sample sequenced in a study of cytomegalovirus exposure and HLA in healthy donors. Primers included in the PCR were 60 Vbeta and 13 Jbeta primers. The method was immunoSEQ multiplex PCR; TCRdb's version includes in-frame clones alone and lacks a portion of them. This table lists about 170,000 clones. Sequencing was done on a sample of PBMCs. The source of these receptors is a woman between 18 and 29 years old in good health and CMV-seropositive.

The gene calls are TRBV28 and TRBJ2-1, with 9 bases matching TRBD2. Losses at the gene ends were 5 bases for V and 8 bases for J; bases not matched to a gene: 13. The CDR3 consists of 16 residues. The germline CDR1 and CDR2 sequences are MDHEN and SYDVKM. In DNA form, the CDR3 reads TGTGCCAGCAGTCGCTACTTAGCGGGAGTGGTAGATGAGCAGTTCTTC. Its translation is CASSRYLAGVVDEQFF.

V gene TRBV29-1 combines with J gene TRBJ2-2; D is uncertain. The V gene's germline CDR1 is SQVTM and CDR2 ANQGSEA. Trimming cost V 1 base and J 1 base, with 10 bases left between them. CDR3 length: 15 residues. The chain's CDR3 is CSVEGSSENTGELFF. The DNA for the CDR3 is TGCAGCGTTGAAGGGTCGTCAGAGAACACCGGGGAGCTGTTTTTT.

V and J are TRBV5-1 and TRBJ1-2, with TRBD1 matching over 10 bases. The J segment lost 6 bases and the V segment lost 3 bases, leaving 5 bases of the junction unmatched. Germline values: CDR1 SGHRS, CDR2 YFSETQ. This CDR3 is built from 14 residues. The chain's CDR3 is CASSSDRGRNGYTF. The CDR3 nucleotides read TGCGCCAGCAGCTCTGACAGGGGGCGAAATGGCTACACCTTC.

This chain connects TRBV4-3 to TRBJ2-5; TRBD1 matches 7 bases. Per the germline V gene, CDR1 is LGHNA and CDR2 is YSLEER. This CDR3 spans 15 amino acids. The V segment lost 0 bases and the J segment 5 bases; nucleotides outside the gene matches: 6. CDR3 nucleotides: TGCGCCAGCAGCCAAGATAAGGACAGGAGGGAGACCCAGTACTTC. This translates into CASSQDKDRRETQYF.

The rearrangement uses TRBV5-6 and TRBJ1-6, with 9 positions matching TRBD1. From germline, CDR1 is SGHDT and CDR2 YYEEEE. The CDR3 is made up of 15 amino acids. V lost 1 base, J lost 9 bases, and 5 bases stayed unmatched. CDR3 sequence (DNA): TGTGCCAGCAGCTTGTGGGACAGGGAGGCTTCACCCCTCCACTTT. Translated: CASSLWDREASPLHF.

The gene calls are TRBV5-6 and TRBJ1-4, with TRBD1 matching 8 bases. The CDR3 is made up of 14 amino acids. V was clipped by 0 bases and J by 7 bases; unmatched bases: 2. From germline, CDR1 is SGHDT and CDR2 YYEEEE. The CDR3: CASSLGTGTEKLFF. The CDR3 coding sequence is TGTGCCAGCAGCTTGGGGACAGGGACTGAAAAACTGTTTTTT.

V gene TRBV11-2 combines with J gene TRBJ1-3; D remains ambiguous. Germline CDR1 SGHAT, CDR2 FQNNGV. The CDR3 is made up of 13 amino acids. Deletions cut 1 base from V and 8 bases from J, with 9 bases between. The chain's CDR3 is CASSLGHGDTIYF. The DNA for the CDR3 is TGTGCCAGCAGCTTAGGGCACGGAGACACCATATATTTT.

The J gene is TRBJ1-1, the V gene TRBV30; 8 bases align to TRBD1. Germline CDR1 GTSNPN, CDR2 SVGIG (reference sequence). J was trimmed by 4 bases and V by 4 bases; bases with no gene match: 11. The CDR3 extends over 15 amino acids. The CDR3 DNA follows: TGTGCCTGGATTATGTCGGACAGGGACTCCACTGAAGCTTTCTTT. Encoded protein: CAWIMSDRDSTEAFF.

The chain carries TRBV7-9 and TRBJ2-7; TRBD2 matches 9 bases. The CDR3 runs to 16 residues. V dropped 8 bases and J dropped 6; count of bases not matched to a gene: 17. Per the germline V gene, CDR1 is SEHNR and CDR2 is FQNEAQ (reference sequence). Written as DNA, the CDR3 is TGTGCCAGCGCGGTAGTAGTAGCGGGAGTGGCTCGCGAGCAGTACTTC. This encodes CASAVVVAGVAREQYF.

The V and J genes are TRBV6-1 and TRBJ1-1; D remains unclear. Looked up from germline, CDR1 is MNHNS and CDR2 is SASEGT. The CDR3 extends over 13 amino acids. V was cut by 5 bases and J by 5 bases, with 12 bases left in between. This CDR3 reads CASSSFRGTEAFF. CDR3 in DNA: TGTGCCAGCAGTTCCTTTAGAGGTACTGAAGCTTTCTTT.

This CDR3 is CASSSTSGKNTGELFF. In DNA, the CDR3 is TGCGCCAGCAGCTCCACTAGCGGGAAGAACACCGGGGAGCTGTTTTTT. V usage is TRBV5-1 and J usage is TRBJ2-2; 10 nucleotides agree with TRBD2. The germline CDR1 and CDR2 sequences are SGHRS and YFSETQ. The CDR3 runs to 16 residues. The V and J ends lost 3 bases and 1 base, in that order; junction bases with no gene match: 3.

The chain joins TRBV12-5 to TRBJ2-1, with 10 bases lining up with TRBD2. Per germline, CDR1 LGHNT and CDR2 FRNRAP. J lost 7 bases, V lost 11 bases, and 8 bases had no gene match. The CDR3 sequence is 13 residues long. The CDR3 nucleotides are TGTGCTGCGGCTAGCGGGGGAGGGAATGAGCAGTTCTTC. It specifies CAAASGGGNEQFF.

V and J are TRBV19 and TRBJ2-5, with 8 bases that match TRBD1. V trimming: 6 bases; J trimming: 4 bases; junction bases outside the gene matches: 13. Germline V gives CDR1 LNHDA, CDR2 SQIVND (reference sequence). The CDR3 sequence is 16 residues long. The CDR3 spells CASRVSVTGAGETQYF. CDR3 nucleotide sequence: TGTGCCAGTAGGGTCTCCGTGACAGGGGCAGGAGAGACCCAGTACTTC.

The chain's CDR3 is CASSLALGLAGGYEQYF. CDR3 DNA: TGTGCCAGCAGCTTAGCGCTGGGACTAGCGGGAGGCTACGAGCAGTACTTC. V gene TRBV7-2 combines with J gene TRBJ2-7; TRBD2 matches at 15 bases. Unmatched junction bases numbered 3, after V lost 0 bases and J lost 3 bases. This CDR3 is built from 17 residues. In germline, CDR1 is SGHTA, CDR2 FQGNSA.

The chain has TRBV15 and TRBJ1-2, with 8 bases aligning to TRBD1. CDR1 is LNHNV and CDR2 is YYDKDF in the germline V gene (reference sequence). J lost 4 bases, V lost 0 bases, and 10 bases had no gene match. The CDR3 loop spans 17 amino acids. The CDR3 reads CATSRDPGQGSSYGYTF. DNA for the CDR3: TGTGCCACCAGCAGAGATCCTGGACAGGGCTCTAGCTATGGCTACACCTTC.